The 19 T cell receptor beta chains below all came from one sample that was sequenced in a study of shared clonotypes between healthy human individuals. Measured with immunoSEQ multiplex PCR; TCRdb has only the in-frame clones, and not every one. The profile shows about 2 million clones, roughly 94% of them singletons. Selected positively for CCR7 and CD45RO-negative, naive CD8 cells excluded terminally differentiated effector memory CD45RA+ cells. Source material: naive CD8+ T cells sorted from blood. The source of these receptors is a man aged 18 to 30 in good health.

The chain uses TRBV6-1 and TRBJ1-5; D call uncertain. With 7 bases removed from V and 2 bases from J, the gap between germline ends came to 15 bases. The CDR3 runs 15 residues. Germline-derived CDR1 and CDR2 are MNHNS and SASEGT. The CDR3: CASTGLGGGNQPQHF. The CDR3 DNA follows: TGTGCCAGCACCGGGTTAGGAGGCGGCAATCAGCCCCAGCATTTT.

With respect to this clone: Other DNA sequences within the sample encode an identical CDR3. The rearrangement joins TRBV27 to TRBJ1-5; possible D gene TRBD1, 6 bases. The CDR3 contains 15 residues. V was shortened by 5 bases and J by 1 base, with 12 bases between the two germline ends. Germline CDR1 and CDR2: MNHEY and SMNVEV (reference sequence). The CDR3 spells CASSLTTGSNQPQHF. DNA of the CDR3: TGTGCCAGCAGTCTGACCACAGGGAGCAATCAGCCCCAGCATTTT.

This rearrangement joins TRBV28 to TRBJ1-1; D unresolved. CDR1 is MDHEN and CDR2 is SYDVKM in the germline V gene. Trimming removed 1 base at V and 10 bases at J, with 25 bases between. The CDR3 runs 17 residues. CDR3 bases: TGTGCCAGCAGTTTATTAACGGGTTCTTCAATCTTAAGCGGAGCTTTCTTT. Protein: CASSLLTGSSILSGAFF.

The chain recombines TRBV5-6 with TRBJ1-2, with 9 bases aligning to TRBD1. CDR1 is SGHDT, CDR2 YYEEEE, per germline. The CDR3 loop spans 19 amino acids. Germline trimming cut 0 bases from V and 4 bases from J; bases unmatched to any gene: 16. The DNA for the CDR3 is TGTGCCAGCAGCTTGGCCCCGGGACAGGGCGACCGCAGTTCCTATGGCTACACCTTC. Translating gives CASSLAPGQGDRSSYGYTF.

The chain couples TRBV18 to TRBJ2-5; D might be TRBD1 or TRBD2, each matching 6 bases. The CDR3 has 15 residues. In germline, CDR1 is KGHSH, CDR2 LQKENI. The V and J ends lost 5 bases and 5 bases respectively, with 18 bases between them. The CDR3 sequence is CASSNPPGAVETQYF. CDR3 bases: TGTGCCAGCTCAAATCCTCCGGGGGCCGTGGAGACCCAGTACTTC. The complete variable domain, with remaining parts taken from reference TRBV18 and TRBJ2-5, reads NAGVMQNPRHLVRRRGQEARLRCSPMKGHSHVYWYRQLPEEGLKFMVYLQKENIIDESGMPKERFSAEFPKEGPSILRIQQVVRGDSAAYFCASSNPPGAVETQYFGPGTRLLVL.

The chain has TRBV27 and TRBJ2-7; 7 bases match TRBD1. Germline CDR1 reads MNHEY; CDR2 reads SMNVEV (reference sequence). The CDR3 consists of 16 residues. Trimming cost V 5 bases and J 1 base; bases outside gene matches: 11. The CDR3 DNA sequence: TGTGCCAGCAGTCAAAGCCCCCGGGACAGTTCCTACGAGCAGTACTTC. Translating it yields CASSQSPRDSSYEQYF.

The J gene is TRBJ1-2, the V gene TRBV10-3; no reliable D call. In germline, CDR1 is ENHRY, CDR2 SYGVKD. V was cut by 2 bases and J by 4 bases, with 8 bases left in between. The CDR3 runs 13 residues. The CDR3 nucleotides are TGTGCCATCAGTGAGGGACTCCCCTATGGCTACACCTTC. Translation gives CAISEGLPYGYTF.

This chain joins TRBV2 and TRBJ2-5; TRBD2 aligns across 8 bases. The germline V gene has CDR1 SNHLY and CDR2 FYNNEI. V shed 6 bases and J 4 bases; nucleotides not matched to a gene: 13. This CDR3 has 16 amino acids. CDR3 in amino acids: CASRDLPGLVSETQYF. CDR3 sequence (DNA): TGTGCCAGCAGGGATTTACCGGGACTAGTCTCAGAGACCCAGTACTTC.

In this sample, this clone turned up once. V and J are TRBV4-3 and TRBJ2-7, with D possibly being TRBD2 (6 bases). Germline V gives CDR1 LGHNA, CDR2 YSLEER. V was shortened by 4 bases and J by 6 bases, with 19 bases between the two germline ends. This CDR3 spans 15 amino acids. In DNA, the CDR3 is TGCGCCAGCAGCCTCGGGCTACAGGAGGGCCTCGAGCAGTACTTC. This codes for CASSLGLQEGLEQYF.

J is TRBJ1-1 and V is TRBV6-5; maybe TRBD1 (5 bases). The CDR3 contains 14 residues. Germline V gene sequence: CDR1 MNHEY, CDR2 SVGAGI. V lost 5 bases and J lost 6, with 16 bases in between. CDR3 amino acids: CASSPTGGDAEAFF. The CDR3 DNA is TGTGCCAGCAGTCCGACCGGGGGGGACGCTGAAGCTTTCTTT.

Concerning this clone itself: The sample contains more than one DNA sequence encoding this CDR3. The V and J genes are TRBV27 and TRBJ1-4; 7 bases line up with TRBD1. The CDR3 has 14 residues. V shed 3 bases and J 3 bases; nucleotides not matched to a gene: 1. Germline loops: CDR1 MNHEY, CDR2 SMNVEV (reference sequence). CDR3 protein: CASSLGQPNEKLFF. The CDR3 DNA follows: TGTGCCAGCAGTTTGGGACAGCCTAATGAAAAACTGTTTTTT.

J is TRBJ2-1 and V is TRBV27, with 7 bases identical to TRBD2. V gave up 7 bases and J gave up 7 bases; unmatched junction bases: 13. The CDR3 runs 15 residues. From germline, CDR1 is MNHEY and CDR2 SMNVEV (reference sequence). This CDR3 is CASNPRAGEGNEQFF. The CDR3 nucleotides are TGTGCCAGCAACCCCCGTGCGGGAGAGGGGAATGAGCAGTTCTTC.

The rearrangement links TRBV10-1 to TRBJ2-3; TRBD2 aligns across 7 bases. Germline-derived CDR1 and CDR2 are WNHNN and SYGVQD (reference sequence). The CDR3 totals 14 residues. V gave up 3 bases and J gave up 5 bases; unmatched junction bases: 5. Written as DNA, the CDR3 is TGCGCCAGCAGTGACGGCGGGAGAGGAGATACGCAGTATTTT. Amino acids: CASSDGGRGDTQYF.

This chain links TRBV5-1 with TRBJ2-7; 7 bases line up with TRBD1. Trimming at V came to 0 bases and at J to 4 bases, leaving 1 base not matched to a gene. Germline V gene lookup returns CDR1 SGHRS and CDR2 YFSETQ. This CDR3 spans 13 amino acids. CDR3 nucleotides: TGCGCCAGCAGCTTGGAGACAGGGTACGAGCAGTACTTC. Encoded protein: CASSLETGYEQYF.

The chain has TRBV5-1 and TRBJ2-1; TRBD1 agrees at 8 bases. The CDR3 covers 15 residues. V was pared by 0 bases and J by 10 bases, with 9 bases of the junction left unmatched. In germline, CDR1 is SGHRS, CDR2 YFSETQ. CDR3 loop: CASSLVGTGGQEQFF. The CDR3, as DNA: TGCGCCAGCAGCTTGGTAGGGACAGGAGGGCAGGAGCAGTTCTTC.

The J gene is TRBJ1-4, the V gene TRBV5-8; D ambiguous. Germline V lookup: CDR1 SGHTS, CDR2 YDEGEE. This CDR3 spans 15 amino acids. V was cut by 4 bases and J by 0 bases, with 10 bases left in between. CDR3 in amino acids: CASSDQSATNEKLFF. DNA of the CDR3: TGTGCCAGCAGCGATCAGAGTGCAACTAATGAAAAACTGTTTTTT.

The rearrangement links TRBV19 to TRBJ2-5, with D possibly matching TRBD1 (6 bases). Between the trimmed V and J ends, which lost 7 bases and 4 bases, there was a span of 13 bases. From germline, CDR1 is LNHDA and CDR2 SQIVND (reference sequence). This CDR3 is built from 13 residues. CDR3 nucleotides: TGTGCCAGTAATGGACAGACCGGAGAGACCCAGTACTTC. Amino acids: CASNGQTGETQYF.

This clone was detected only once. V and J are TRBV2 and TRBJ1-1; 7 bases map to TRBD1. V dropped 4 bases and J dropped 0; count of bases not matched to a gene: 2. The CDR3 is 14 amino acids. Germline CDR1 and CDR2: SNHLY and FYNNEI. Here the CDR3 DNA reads TGTGCCAGCAGTGCGGACAGGCTGAACACTGAAGCTTTCTTT. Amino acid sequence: CASSADRLNTEAFF.

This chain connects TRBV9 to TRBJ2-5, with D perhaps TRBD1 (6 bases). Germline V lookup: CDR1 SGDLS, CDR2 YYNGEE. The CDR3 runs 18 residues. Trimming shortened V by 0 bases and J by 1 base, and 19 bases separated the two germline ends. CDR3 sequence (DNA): TGTGCCAGCAGCGTAGGCCCCTTGGGGGCAGAAATCCAAGAGACCCAGTACTTC. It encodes CASSVGPLGAEIQETQYF.